This T cell receptor (beta chain) was profiled in a study of blood T cell repertoires in COVID-19. On the study more broadly: Sample material is recorded as cDNA or gDNA derived from T cells, B-cell-depleted T cells, or PBMCs.

This table comes from immunoSEQ multiplex PCR, and its TCRdb copy is limited to in-frame clones, with some not included. The sample gives roughly 240,000 clones, roughly 87% of which show up once; 2.5% to 3% is in the top ten. The germline V gene has CDR1 SGHRS and CDR2 YFSETQ. Trimming took 6 bases from V and 6 from J, leaving 19 bases between them. There are 16 residues in the CDR3. The clonotype originates from a woman in her twenties or thirties with acute COVID-19. The chain is built from TRBV5-1 and TRBJ1-6, with a tentative D call TRBD1 (6 bases). The source material was PBMCs or T cells enriched from blood (not recorded which). The CDR3 DNA sequence: TGCGCCAGCACCTCCCGACAGGCTAACCTTAATTCACCCCTCCACTTT. Translation gives CASTSRQANLNSPLHF. Using reference TRBV5-1 and TRBJ1-6 for the parts outside the CDR3, the full variable domain is KAGVTQTPRYLIKTRGQQVTLSCSPISGHRSVSWYQQTPGQGLQFLFEYFSETQRNKGNFPGRFSGRQFSNSRSEMNVSTLELGDSALYLCASTSRQANLNSPLHFGNGTRLTVT.